This section outlines one TCR beta chain sequence together with its context. Treatment indicated: randomized to nivolumab then ipilimumab (arm A) or the reverse (arm B). No patient had prior DNA-damaging chemotherapy. PBMC sorting kept live CD3+CD8+ cells without CD19 or CD56. Germline CDR1 MNHEY, CDR2 SMNVEV (reference sequence). The CDR3 is 16 residues long. V shed 0 bases and J shed 0 bases, with 8 bases lying between them. This specimen comes from a study of sequential checkpoint blockade in melanoma. Study summary: Patients were randomized 1:1 to nivolumab-then-ipilimumab or ipilimumab-then-nivolumab first-line. Maintenance nivolumab came after either treatment sequence.

Measured with immunoSEQ multiplex PCR; TCRdb has only the in-frame clones, and not every one. The sample lists 20,000 or so clones; around 78% were seen once. The chain combines TRBV27 with TRBJ1-4; D perhaps matches TRBD1 (5 bases). The clonotype was recovered from a human donor with melanoma. Here the sequenced sample was CD8+ T cells sorted from blood (inferred from file names), taken from a patient given nivolumab and ipilimumab in sequence. The DNA of the CDR3 is TGTGCCAGCAGTTTATCGTTCAGGGCAACTAATGAAAAACTGTTTTTT. It translates to CASSLSFRATNEKLFF.